This note documents a single T cell receptor beta chain sequence. Its antigen target is currently unknown. Base qualities are not at hand, and no much larger clone is one base apart. TCR beta VDJ combination and CDR3 sequence profiling used genomic DNA as the template. An Illumina HiSeq 2000 was used for TCR repertoire sequencing. The authors' analysis ran thus. Repertoire assessment relied on Simpson's diversity index, CDR3 size and DJ length profiles, and TRBV/TRBJ rearrangement plots. Whichever DNA sequence was most abundant in the deep sequencing data was defined as the immunodominant clone. CDR3 amino acid sequences were checked for sharing across subjects and were also compared against the VDJdb database and published repertoires. The raw public data were reprocessed by TCRdb itself: fastp quality trimming at Q25, MiXCR clonotype calling, in-frame beta chains only. Records with the same CDR3 protein are collapsed into one entry carrying the most frequent genes and DNA. The V and J calls and clone size come from TCRdb's table, not from the authors' own analysis. For this sample there are 300,000 or so distinct CDR3 sequences; approximately 56% appear just once. Of the sample, 6.5% to 10% falls within the top ten clones.

The study deep-sequenced TCR repertoires of sorted CD4+ and CD8+ blood T cells from severe aplastic anemia patients and healthy subjects. Ficoll-Paque density gradient centrifugation was used to isolate peripheral blood mononuclear cells. Before DNA was extracted, CD4+ and CD8+ T cells were sorted using either FACS or magnetic beads. The sample originates from a study of CD8+CD57+ T cells in acquired aplastic anemia (dated by TCRdb to the late 2010s). In terms of the full investigation: DNA extracted from sorted CD4+ and CD8+ cells had a mean of roughly 3.4 ug, with a range of 0.2 to 27.4 ug. Broad study findings and their caveats: Patients and healthy controls showed no significant difference in CD8+ Simpson's diversity (P=0.060). Some 30 CD8+ CDR3 sequences were shared between patients and controls but appeared highly expressed in patients and within their immunodominant clones.

V is reduced by 1 base and J by 6 bases, leaving a spacing of 9 bases between them. There are 13 amino acids in the CDR3, from cysteine to phenylalanine inclusive. Just the 39-base CDR3 DNA is kept, in frame starting at base 1. Via the germline V gene (reference sequence), CDR1 is SEHNR and CDR2 FQNEAQ. In this chain, TRBV7-9 is recombined with TRBJ1-2; confidence is insufficient to name the D gene. Material for sequencing was sorted CD4+, CD8+, or CD8+CD57+ T cells (not recorded which) from PBMCs. This clonotype was obtained from a human donor with severe aplastic anemia or a healthy control (not recorded which). The nucleotide sequence reads as follows: TGTGCCAGCAGCTTAGTGATAGAAGATGGCTACACCTTC. The encoded protein is CASSLVIEDGYTF.